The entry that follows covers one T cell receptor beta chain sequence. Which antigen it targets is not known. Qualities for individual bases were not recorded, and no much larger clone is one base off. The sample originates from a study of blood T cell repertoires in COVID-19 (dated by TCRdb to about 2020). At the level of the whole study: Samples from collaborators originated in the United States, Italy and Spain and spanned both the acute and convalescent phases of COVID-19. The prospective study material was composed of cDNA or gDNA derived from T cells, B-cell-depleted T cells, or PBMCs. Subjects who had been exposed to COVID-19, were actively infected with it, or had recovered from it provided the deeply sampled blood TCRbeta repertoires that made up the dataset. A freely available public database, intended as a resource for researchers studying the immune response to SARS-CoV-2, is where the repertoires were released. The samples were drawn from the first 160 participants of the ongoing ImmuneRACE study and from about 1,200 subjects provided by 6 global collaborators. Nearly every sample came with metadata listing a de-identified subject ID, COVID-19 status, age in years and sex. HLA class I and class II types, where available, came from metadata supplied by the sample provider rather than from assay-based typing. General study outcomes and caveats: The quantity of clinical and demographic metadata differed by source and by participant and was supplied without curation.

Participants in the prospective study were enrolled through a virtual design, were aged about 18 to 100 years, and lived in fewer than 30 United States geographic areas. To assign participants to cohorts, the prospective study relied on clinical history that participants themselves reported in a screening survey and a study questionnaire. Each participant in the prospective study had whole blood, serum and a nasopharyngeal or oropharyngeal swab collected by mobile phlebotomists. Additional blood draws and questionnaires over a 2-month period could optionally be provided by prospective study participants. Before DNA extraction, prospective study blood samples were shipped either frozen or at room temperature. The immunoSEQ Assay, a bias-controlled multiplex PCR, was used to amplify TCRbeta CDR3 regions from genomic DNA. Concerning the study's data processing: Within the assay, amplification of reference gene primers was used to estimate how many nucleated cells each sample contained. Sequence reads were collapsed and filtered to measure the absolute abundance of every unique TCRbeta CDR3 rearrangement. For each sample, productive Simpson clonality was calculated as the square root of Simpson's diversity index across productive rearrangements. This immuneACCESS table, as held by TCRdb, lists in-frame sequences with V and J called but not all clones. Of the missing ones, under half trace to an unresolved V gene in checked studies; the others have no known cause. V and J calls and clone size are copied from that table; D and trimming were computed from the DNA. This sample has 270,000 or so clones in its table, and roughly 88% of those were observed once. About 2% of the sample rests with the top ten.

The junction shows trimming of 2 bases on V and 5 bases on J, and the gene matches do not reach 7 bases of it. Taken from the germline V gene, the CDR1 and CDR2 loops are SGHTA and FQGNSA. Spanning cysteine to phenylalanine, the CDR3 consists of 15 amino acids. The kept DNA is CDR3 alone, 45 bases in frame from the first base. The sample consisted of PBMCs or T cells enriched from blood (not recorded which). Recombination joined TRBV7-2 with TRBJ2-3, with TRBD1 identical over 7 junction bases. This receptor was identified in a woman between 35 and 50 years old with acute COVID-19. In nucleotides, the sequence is TGTGCCAGCAGCTTAAATAGGGGGCGTGGAGATACGCAGTATTTT. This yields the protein CASSLNRGRGDTQYF. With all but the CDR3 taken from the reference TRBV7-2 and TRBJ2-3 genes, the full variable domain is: GAGVSQSPSNKVTEKGKDVELRCDPISGHTALYWYRQSLGQGLEFLIYFQGNSAPDKSGLPSDRFSAERTGGSVSTLTIQRTQQEDSAVYLCASSLNRGRGDTQYFGPGTRLTVL.